Sequencing of this TCR beta chain was carried out in a study of cytomegalovirus exposure and HLA in healthy donors. Across the whole study: Out of about 170 million T cells, an earlier analysis found fewer than 140 million unique TCR beta sequences in total.

All donors participated as healthy donors of bone marrow. Overall study results and limits: Generally TCR sequences proved uncommon, though certain public TCRs appeared in numerous donors.

As for this clone: The antigen is undetermined.

PCR was performed using 60 Vbeta and 13 Jbeta primers. Generated by immunoSEQ multiplex PCR, the TCRdb table keeps only in-frame clones and is missing some. The profile shows 130,000 or so clones, over 60% of them singletons. The CDR3 extends over 14 amino acids. Trimming pared 1 base from V and 1 base from J, leaving 7 bases between. CDR1 and CDR2 (germline): KGHSH, LQKENI. The sequenced material came from PBMCs. V usage is TRBV18 and J usage is TRBJ1-2, with no clear D. This TCR derives from a woman aged 55-69 years in good health and CMV-seronegative. CDR3 protein: CASSPRLDNYGYTF. As DNA, the CDR3 is TGTGCCAGCTCACCACGCTTAGATAACTATGGCTACACCTTC.